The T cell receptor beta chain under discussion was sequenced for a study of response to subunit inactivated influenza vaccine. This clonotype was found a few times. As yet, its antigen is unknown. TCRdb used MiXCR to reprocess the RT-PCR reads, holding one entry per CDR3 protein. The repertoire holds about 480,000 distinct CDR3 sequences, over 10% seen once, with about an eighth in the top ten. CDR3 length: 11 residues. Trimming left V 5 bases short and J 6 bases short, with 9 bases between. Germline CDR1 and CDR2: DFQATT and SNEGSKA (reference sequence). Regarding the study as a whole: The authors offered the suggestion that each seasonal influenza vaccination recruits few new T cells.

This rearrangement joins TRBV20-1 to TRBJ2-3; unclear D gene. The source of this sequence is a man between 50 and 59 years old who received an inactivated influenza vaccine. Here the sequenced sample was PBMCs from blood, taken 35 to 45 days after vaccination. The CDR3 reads CSAGLEDTQYF. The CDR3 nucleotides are TGCAGTGCTGGGTTGGAGGATACGCAGTATTTT.